The 27 T cell receptor beta chains below were found in one sample sequenced in a study of T cell responses to AZD1222 COVID-19 vaccine. The repertoire was sequenced with immunoSEQ multiplex PCR; TCRdb's copy has only in-frame clones and lacks some. The sample has some 130,000 clones, roughly 89% seen once. Here the sequenced sample was peripheral blood, taken on day 0 of AZD1222 vaccination. The origin of the receptors is an adult in good health.

The V and J genes are TRBV7-2 and TRBJ2-7; 8 nucleotides line up with TRBD2. The CDR3 extends over 16 amino acids. The trim removed 1 base at V and 2 bases at J, leaving 7 bases unmatched. Germline loops: CDR1 SGHTA, CDR2 FQGNSA. The CDR3 spells CASSLVAGGPTYEQYF. In DNA form, the CDR3 reads TGTGCCAGCAGCTTAGTGGCGGGGGGTCCCACCTACGAGCAGTACTTC.

This chain links TRBV2 with TRBJ1-4, with D possibly matching TRBD1 (5 bases). Germline V gives CDR1 SNHLY, CDR2 FYNNEI. Trimming stripped 6 bases from V and 8 bases from J, with 19 bases between. The CDR3 totals 15 residues. CDR3 sequence: CASRPSALKGEKLFF. In nucleotides, the CDR3 is TGTGCCAGCAGGCCCTCGGCCCTGAAGGGGGAAAAACTGTTTTTT. The full variable domain, in which reference TRBV2 and TRBJ1-4 provide the parts outside the CDR3, is EPEVTQTPSHQVTQMGQEVILRCVPISNHLYFYWYRQILGQKVEFLVSFYNNEISEKSEIFDDQFSVERPDGSNFTLKIRSTKLEDSAMYFCASRPSALKGEKLFFGSGTQLSVL.

V and J are TRBV5-8 and TRBJ1-4, with TRBD1 matching 10 bases. V trimming: 3 bases; J trimming: 14 bases; junction bases outside the gene matches: 19. From germline, CDR1 is SGHTS and CDR2 YDEGEE. CDR3 length: 17 amino acids. The CDR3 nucleotides read TGTGCCAGCAGCTCCCGCCGGGCGGGGACAGGGGTGTTCCGGCTGTTTTTT. Translating gives CASSSRRAGTGVFRLFF.

The V call is TRBV4-3, the J call TRBJ1-2, with a possible D match to TRBD1 (5 bases). The length of the CDR3 is 14 residues. The germline CDR1 and CDR2 sequences are LGHNA and YSLEER. Trimming cost V 3 bases and J 4 bases, with 12 bases left between them. The CDR3 sequence is CASSQPTEGYGYTF. Here the CDR3 DNA reads TGCGCCAGCAGCCAGCCGACAGAGGGCTATGGCTACACCTTC.

The CDR3 region has the DNA TGTGCTAGTGGCAACACAGGGGGCGCCGTCCTCCGGGGCTACACCTTC. This translates into CASGNTGGAVLRGYTF. This chain links TRBV12-5 with TRBJ1-2; TRBD1 aligns across 9 bases. Germline trimming cut 6 bases from V and 8 bases from J; bases unmatched to any gene: 16. CDR1 and CDR2 (germline): LGHNT, FRNRAP. This CDR3 spans 16 amino acids. Combining the CDR3 with reference TRBV12-5 and TRBJ1-2 gives the whole variable domain DARVTQTPRHKVTEMGQEVTMRCQPILGHNTVFWYRQTMMQGLELLAYFRNRAPLDDSGMPKDRFSAEMPDATLATLKIQPSEPRDSAVYFCASGNTGGAVLRGYTFGSGTRLTVV.

The genes are TRBV19 and TRBJ1-1; a possible D gene is TRBD1 (5 bases). CDR1 is LNHDA, CDR2 SQIVND, per germline (reference sequence). The V and J ends lost 7 bases and 1 base respectively, with 22 bases between them. The length of the CDR3 is 17 residues. CDR3 DNA sequence: TGTGCCAGTACCACAATGGCGTTGTATCAGGGGAACACTGAAGCTTTCTTT. Protein sequence: CASTTMALYQGNTEAFF.

The chain has TRBV18 and TRBJ1-2; TRBD1 matches at 10 bases. Germline CDR1 reads KGHSH; CDR2 reads LQKENI. The length of the CDR3 is 17 residues. V was pared by 6 bases and J by 6 bases, with 16 bases of the junction left unmatched. CDR3 in amino acids: CASSEKTRQGARDGYTF. The DNA of the CDR3 is TGTGCCAGCTCCGAAAAAACCCGACAGGGGGCGCGAGATGGCTACACCTTC.

In this sample, this clone turned up once. The CDR3 nucleotides are TGTGCCAGCAGCTTAAAATCTCAGGGCGGGACTGAAGCTTTCTTT. Protein sequence: CASSLKSQGGTEAFF. The chain has TRBV7-3 and TRBJ1-1, with D perhaps TRBD1 (5 bases). Germline values: CDR1 SGHTA, CDR2 FQGTGA. The CDR3 has 15 residues. Trimming cost V 1 base and J 5 bases, with 14 bases left between them.

The chain links TRBV7-6 to TRBJ2-5; no definite D call. In germline, CDR1 is SGHVS, CDR2 FNYEAQ. V was pared by 2 bases and J by 0 bases, with 7 bases between. The CDR3 spans 14 residues. CDR3 sequence: CASSLRPHQETQYF. The CDR3 bases are TGTGCCAGCAGCTTACGACCCCACCAAGAGACCCAGTACTTC. The full variable domain, in which reference TRBV7-6 and TRBJ2-5 provide the parts outside the CDR3, is GAGVSQSPRYKVTKRGQDVALRCDPISGHVSLYWYRQALGQGPEFLTYFNYEAQQDKSGLPNDRFSAERPEGSISTLTIQRTEQRDSAMYRCASSLRPHQETQYFGPGTRLLVL.

The chain joins TRBV6-5 to TRBJ1-5; D is unclear. Trimming took off 6 bases at V and 3 bases at J, with 9 bases between the two ends. CDR1 and CDR2 (germline): MNHEY, SVGAGI. This CDR3 contains 13 residues. The CDR3 nucleotides read TGTGCCAGCAGCGCCGGATACAATCAGCCCCAGCATTTT. Its protein is CASSAGYNQPQHF.

The V call is TRBV9, the J call TRBJ2-3; D could derive from TRBD1 or TRBD2 (7 bases each). Deletions cut 0 bases from V and 4 bases from J, with 15 bases between. The CDR3 is 16 amino acids. In germline, CDR1 is SGDLS, CDR2 YYNGEE. The CDR3 loop is CASSVEGGGYADTQYF. CDR3 DNA sequence: TGTGCCAGCAGCGTAGAGGGAGGGGGCTACGCAGATACGCAGTATTTT.

In this sample, this clone turned up once. The J gene is TRBJ1-2, the V gene TRBV6-2 or TRBV6-3; perhaps TRBD1 as D (5 bases). This CDR3 region has 18 residues. The V end lost 1 base, the J end lost 4 bases, and 22 bases lay between the germline ends. CDR1 is MNHEY, CDR2 SVGEGT, per germline. CDR3 residues: CASSYYGPGAPWSYGYTF. In DNA, the CDR3 is TGTGCCAGCAGTTACTATGGCCCTGGGGCCCCCTGGAGCTATGGCTACACCTTC.

This chain's CDR3 is CASGPGQGTSNSPLHF. The CDR3 bases are TGTGCTAGTGGTCCGGGACAGGGAACCTCTAATTCACCCCTCCACTTT. V and J are TRBV12-5 and TRBJ1-6; 9 bases map to TRBD1. The V segment lost 5 bases and the J segment 6 bases; nucleotides outside the gene matches: 8. Germline V CDR1 and CDR2: LGHNT, FRNRAP. CDR3 size: 16 residues.

This rearrangement joins TRBV7-9 to TRBJ1-2; unclear D gene. The germline gives CDR1 SEHNR, CDR2 FQNEAQ (reference sequence). The CDR3 covers 17 residues. V was trimmed by 5 bases and J by 2 bases, leaving 21 bases between them. The CDR3 loop is CASSTTDGTVLNYGYTF. For the CDR3, the DNA is TGTGCCAGCAGCACAACGGATGGAACGGTCTTAAACTATGGCTACACCTTC.

V usage is TRBV27 and J usage is TRBJ2-2, with D perhaps matching TRBD1 (6 bases). The CDR3 spans 17 residues. Trimming took off 0 bases at V and 1 base at J, with 12 bases between the two ends. Germline loops: CDR1 MNHEY, CDR2 SMNVEV (reference sequence). The CDR3: CASSLSPGAGNTGELFF. The CDR3 nucleotides read TGTGCCAGCAGTTTATCTCCAGGGGCAGGGAACACCGGGGAGCTGTTTTTT.

This chain uses TRBV4-3 with TRBJ2-1; D might be TRBD2 (5 bases). Germline CDR1 LGHNA, CDR2 YSLEER. The ends were cut back, 4 bases at V and 5 bases at J, with 12 bases in the middle. This CDR3 region has 14 residues. The CDR3 region has the DNA TGCGCCAGCAGCCCGGACTCGTACGACAATGAGCAGTTCTTC. Protein: CASSPDSYDNEQFF.

The V call is TRBV9, the J call TRBJ2-7, with a weak D call TRBD1 (5 bases). This CDR3 spans 14 amino acids. Per the germline V gene, CDR1 is SGDLS and CDR2 is YYNGEE. Trimming took 4 bases from V and 3 from J, leaving 14 bases between them. DNA of the CDR3: TGTGCCAGCAGCCGACAGATTGGGATCTACGAGCAGTACTTC. This codes for CASSRQIGIYEQYF.

The chain links TRBV7-6 to TRBJ2-5, with D possibly being TRBD1 (6 bases). Germline V lookup: CDR1 SGHVS, CDR2 FNYEAQ. The CDR3 runs to 16 residues. The V and J ends lost 3 bases and 5 bases respectively, with 19 bases between them. The CDR3, as DNA: TGTGCCAGCAGCTTGGAGGTAGGGGGTATCTGGGAGACCCAGTACTTC. Residues: CASSLEVGGIWETQYF. Full variable domain (outside the CDR3, taken from reference TRBV7-6 and TRBJ2-5): GAGVSQSPRYKVTKRGQDVALRCDPISGHVSLYWYRQALGQGPEFLTYFNYEAQQDKSGLPNDRFSAERPEGSISTLTIQRTEQRDSAMYRCASSLEVGGIWETQYFGPGTRLLVL.

This chain joins TRBV15 and TRBJ1-3; 10 nucleotides align to TRBD1. Germline V lookup: CDR1 LNHNV, CDR2 YYDKDF (reference sequence). The CDR3 totals 15 residues. After removal of 3 bases from V and 3 bases from J, the junction contained 2 bases not matched to a gene. CDR3 nucleotides: TGTGCCACCAGCAGGGGGACAGGGGTTGGAAACACCATATATTTT. It yields the protein CATSRGTGVGNTIYF.

The chain has TRBV7-3 and TRBJ2-7, with D perhaps TRBD1 (5 bases). Germline values: CDR1 SGHTA, CDR2 FQGTGA. The CDR3 sequence is 14 residues long. Trimming cost V 5 bases and J 6 bases, with 17 bases left between them. CDR3 bases: TGTGCCAGCAGCCCGTTAGGGGCAGCGAGCGAGCAGTACTTC. Its translation is CASSPLGAASEQYF.

CDR3 nucleotide sequence: TGTGCCATCAGTGTCTCAGGGAGGGAGACCCAGTACTTC. It is translated as CAISVSGRETQYF. V gene TRBV10-3 combines with J gene TRBJ2-5, with D possibly being TRBD2 (6 bases). Germline lookup yields CDR1 ENHRY and CDR2 SYGVKD. With 4 bases removed from V and 5 bases from J, the gap between germline ends came to 11 bases. The CDR3 loop spans 13 amino acids.

This clone was detected only a few times. The V gene is TRBV20-1, the J gene TRBJ2-7; TRBD2 might be the D (5 bases). Germline CDR1 is DFQATT and CDR2 is SNEGSKA (reference sequence). The CDR3 sequence is 14 residues long. Trimming took off 3 bases at V and 0 bases at J, with 12 bases between the two ends. This CDR3 reads CSASKGDSSYEQYF. The DNA of the CDR3 is TGCAGTGCTAGTAAGGGAGATAGCTCCTACGAGCAGTACTTC.

CDR3 sequence: CASSSTGQPVNTEAFF. The CDR3 region has the DNA TGTGCCAGCAGTTCCACGGGACAGCCGGTGAACACTGAAGCTTTCTTT. The chain joins TRBV27 to TRBJ1-1; 7 bases map to TRBD1. The J segment lost 0 bases and the V segment lost 4 bases, leaving 8 bases of the junction unmatched. The CDR3 length is 16 residues. CDR1 is MNHEY, CDR2 SMNVEV, per germline (reference sequence).

This chain joins TRBV3-1 (or the pseudogene TRBV3-2) and TRBJ1-2; tentative D call: TRBD1 (5 bases). This CDR3 has 16 residues. With 1 base removed from V and 3 bases from J, the gap between germline ends came to 15 bases. The germline gives CDR1 LGHDT, CDR2 YNNKEL (reference sequence). CDR3 sequence reads: CASSQVFLRGDYGYTF. The CDR3 DNA is TGTGCCAGCAGCCAAGTCTTCCTCCGGGGGGACTATGGCTACACCTTC.

The chain is built from TRBV4-1 and TRBJ1-3; unclear D gene. Trimming took 4 bases from V and 0 from J, leaving 7 bases between them. The CDR3 is made up of 14 amino acids. Per the germline V gene, CDR1 is MGHRA and CDR2 is YSYEKL. CDR3 sequence reads: CASSPQPSGNTIYF. CDR3 bases: TGCGCCAGCAGCCCACAACCCTCTGGAAACACCATATATTTT.

The chain combines TRBV7-8 with TRBJ1-2, with 7 bases that match TRBD1. Germline-derived CDR1 and CDR2 are SGHVS and FQNEAQ. The V segment lost 0 bases and the J segment 4 bases; nucleotides outside the gene matches: 8. The length of the CDR3 is 16 residues. The CDR3 nucleotides read TGTGCCAGCAGCTTAGCGCTAGGGACAGCCCCCTATGGCTACACCTTC. Translating it yields CASSLALGTAPYGYTF. Full variable domain (remainder filled in from reference TRBV7-8 and TRBJ1-2): GAGVSQSPRYKVAKRGQDVALRCDPISGHVSLFWYQQALGQGPEFLTYFQNEAQLDKSGLPSDRFFAERPEGSVSTLKIQRTQQEDSAVYLCASSLALGTAPYGYTFGSGTRLTVV.

This chain joins TRBV19 and TRBJ1-1, with 8 nucleotides matching TRBD1. Germline assignment: CDR1 LNHDA and CDR2 SQIVND (reference sequence). The CDR3 runs 14 residues. V lost 5 bases to trimming and J lost 2 bases; unmatched junction nucleotides: 4. CDR3 loop: CASSLDRGNTEAFF. For the CDR3, the DNA is TGTGCCAGTAGTCTCGACAGGGGAAACACTGAAGCTTTCTTT.